This T cell receptor beta chain was identified during a study of blood T cell repertoires in COVID-19. In the original processing: Estimation of nucleated cell counts was performed using reference gene primer amplification. This table comes from immunoSEQ multiplex PCR, and its TCRdb copy is limited to in-frame clones, with some not included. That table gives V, J and clone size, and the DNA gave D and trimming. The sample holds about 65,000 clones, over 80% seen once. The CDR3 consists of 14 residues. V dropped 2 bases and J dropped 5 bases, with 8 bases sitting between them. Germline V lookup: CDR1 SGHNT, CDR2 YYREEE (reference sequence).

Sequencing was carried out using peripheral blood. The chain has TRBV5-4 and TRBJ1-6, with D possibly TRBD1 on 6 matching bases. The receptor comes from a human donor in a cohort sampled during active COVID-19. CDR3 loop: CASSFRDNNSPLHF. The CDR3 nucleotides read TGTGCCAGCAGCTTCCGGGACAATAATTCACCCCTCCACTTT.